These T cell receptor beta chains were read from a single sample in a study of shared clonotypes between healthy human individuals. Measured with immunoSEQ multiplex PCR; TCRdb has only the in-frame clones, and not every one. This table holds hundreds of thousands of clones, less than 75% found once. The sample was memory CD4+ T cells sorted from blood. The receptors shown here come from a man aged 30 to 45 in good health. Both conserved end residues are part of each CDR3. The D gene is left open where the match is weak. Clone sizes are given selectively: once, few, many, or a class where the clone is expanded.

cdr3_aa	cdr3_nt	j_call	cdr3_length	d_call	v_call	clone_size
CASYIKPNTEAFF	TGTGCCAGCTACATCAAACCAAACACTGAAGCTTTCTTT	TRBJ1-1	13	.	TRBV2	.
CASSGLAGGQETQYF	TGTGCCAGCAGCGGACTAGCGGGAGGTCAAGAGACCCAGTACTTC	TRBJ2-5	15	TRBD2	TRBV2	.
CASSLDEGILNTEAFF	TGCGCCAGCAGCTTGGACGAGGGTATATTGAACACTGAAGCTTTCTTT	TRBJ1-1	16	.	TRBV5-1	.
CASTNGYEQYF	TGTGCCAGCACCAACGGCTACGAGCAGTACTTC	TRBJ2-7	11	.	TRBV6-5	.
CASTRDRGGDTQYF	TGCGCCAGCACCAGGGACAGGGGTGGCGATACGCAGTATTTT	TRBJ2-3	14	TRBD1	TRBV10-1	.
CASSRTGSSETQYF	TGTGCCAGCTCACGGACAGGGTCGTCGGAGACCCAGTACTTC	TRBJ2-5	14	TRBD1	TRBV18	.
CASSLTPGKGYEQYF	TGTGCCAGCAGCCTAACCCCGGGGAAGGGTTACGAGCAGTACTTC	TRBJ2-7	15	.	TRBV7-3	.
CASSPRAGVQPQHF	TGTGCCAGCTCACCTCGGGCAGGGGTTCAGCCCCAGCATTTT	TRBJ1-5	14	.	TRBV18	few
CSVWTGGNEQYF	TGCAGCGTCTGGACAGGGGGCAACGAGCAGTACTTC	TRBJ2-7	12	TRBD1	TRBV29-1	.
CASSLGQGGPDEQFF	TGCGCCAGCAGCCTAGGACAAGGTGGGCCCGATGAGCAGTTCTTC	TRBJ2-1	15	.	TRBV5-1	once
CSVGGTGTLEQYF	TGCAGCGTTGGAGGGACAGGGACACTTGAGCAGTACTTC	TRBJ2-7	13	TRBD1	TRBV29-1	.
CASSLGPSLHINSGRVDEQFF	TGCGCCAGCAGCTTGGGCCCCTCGTTACACATAAATAGCGGGAGAGTCGATGAGCAGTTCTTC	TRBJ2-1	21	TRBD2	TRBV5-1	once
CASSPIDRGRNSPLHF	TGTGCCAGCAGCCCCATAGACAGGGGTCGGAATTCACCCCTCCACTTT	TRBJ1-6	16	TRBD1	TRBV14	.
CASSPTGTVNEKLFF	TGTGCCAGCAGCCCTACGGGGACGGTGAATGAAAAACTGTTTTTT	TRBJ1-4	15	.	TRBV9	.
CASSLGDRDGETQYF	TGTGCCAGCAGCTTAGGTGACAGAGATGGGGAGACCCAGTACTTC	TRBJ2-5	15	.	TRBV7-9	.
CASSEGISQGGETQYF	TGTGCCAGCAGCGAAGGAATTTCCCAAGGAGGGGAGACCCAGTACTTC	TRBJ2-5	16	.	TRBV6-1	.
CASSVGTGSTEAFF	TGTGCCAGCAGCGTAGGGACAGGTTCCACTGAAGCTTTCTTT	TRBJ1-1	14	TRBD1	TRBV9	.
CASSRDSLYEQYF	TGTGCCAGCAGTAGGGACAGCCTCTACGAGCAGTACTTC	TRBJ2-7	13	TRBD1	TRBV2	.
CASSLDSSRTEAFF	TGTGCCAGCAGCTTGGACAGCTCCCGCACTGAAGCTTTCTTT	TRBJ1-1	14	.	TRBV11-2	.
CASSFGSSSGASSYEQYF	TGTGCCAGCAGCTTCGGCTCATCTAGCGGTGCCTCCTCCTACGAGCAGTACTTC	TRBJ2-7	18	TRBD2	TRBV7-2	.
CASSPGDYGYTF	TGTGCCAGCAGCCCGGGCGATTATGGCTACACCTTC	TRBJ1-2	12	.	TRBV5-6	few
CASNGNLNTEAFF	TGTGCCAGCAACGGGAACTTGAACACTGAAGCTTTCTTT	TRBJ1-1	13	.	TRBV28	.
CASSSTGYEQYF	TGTGCCAGCTCGTCGACAGGGTACGAGCAGTACTTC	TRBJ2-7	12	TRBD1	TRBV18	.
CASSHGQGSTDTQYF	TGCGCCAGCAGCCATGGACAGGGGAGCACAGATACGCAGTATTTT	TRBJ2-3	15	TRBD1	TRBV4-3	.
CASSQDSSGAGYEQYF	TGCGCCAGCAGCCAAGATAGTAGCGGGGCCGGATACGAGCAGTACTTC	TRBJ2-7	16	TRBD2	TRBV4-3	.
CASSQEAQGAFQETQYF	TGCGCCAGCAGCCAAGAGGCACAGGGGGCGTTCCAAGAGACCCAGTACTTC	TRBJ2-5	17	TRBD1	TRBV4-1	.
CATAVGVAYEQYF	TGTGCCACCGCAGTTGGGGTCGCCTACGAGCAGTACTTC	TRBJ2-7	13	.	TRBV19	.
CATSRDSGPRTPATDTQYF	TGTGCCACCAGCAGAGATTCAGGGCCTCGCACGCCGGCCACAGATACGCAGTATTTT	TRBJ2-3	19	.	TRBV15	.
CASSPAPAYNEQFF	TGTGCCAGCAGTCCGGCCCCGGCGTACAATGAGCAGTTCTTC	TRBJ2-1	14	.	TRBV6-5	.
CAISYPDRAGDGTSYNEQFF	TGTGCCATCAGTTATCCGGACAGGGCCGGGGACGGGACCTCCTACAATGAGCAGTTCTTC	TRBJ2-1	20	TRBD1	TRBV10-3	.
CASGTGWGGQPQHF	TGTGCCAGTGGAACAGGGTGGGGTGGTCAGCCCCAGCATTTT	TRBJ1-5	14	.	TRBV19	.
CASSWTSGSPETQYF	TGCGCCAGCAGCTGGACTAGCGGGAGTCCAGAGACCCAGTACTTC	TRBJ2-5	15	TRBD2	TRBV5-1	.
CASSLRSLPGEQFF	TGTGCCAGCAGCCTTAGATCTCTGCCAGGGGAGCAGTTCTTC	TRBJ2-1	14	.	TRBV7-2	once
CASSAQPGNTEAFF	TGTGCCAGCAGTGCTCAGCCAGGGAACACTGAAGCTTTCTTT	TRBJ1-1	14	.	TRBV6-4	.
CASSQDSWGAQYF	TGTGCCAGCAGCCAAGATTCTTGGGGGGCCCAGTACTTC	TRBJ2-5	13	.	TRBV14	.
CARSFRGHQPQHF	TGTGCCAGAAGCTTTCGGGGCCATCAGCCCCAGCATTTT	TRBJ1-5	13	.	TRBV5-3	.
CASSSRQGYTEAFF	TGTGCCAGCAGCTCCCGACAGGGTTACACTGAAGCTTTCTTT	TRBJ1-1	14	TRBD1	TRBV7-2	.
CASSLTGSGNTIYF	TGTGCCAGCAGTCTGACAGGCTCTGGAAACACCATATATTTT	TRBJ1-3	14	.	TRBV6-5	.
CASSLLSTDYGYTF	TGTGCCAGCAGCTTACTGTCCACAGACTATGGCTACACCTTC	TRBJ1-2	14	.	TRBV5-6	.